This T cell receptor (beta chain) was found in a study of early T cells in non-severe SARS-CoV-2 infection. Background on the study: Chains stayed unpaired after sequencing of bulk RNA from unsorted whole blood.

This CDR3 has 16 amino acids. From germline, CDR1 is LGHNA and CDR2 YSLEER. V was pared by 0 bases and J by 5 bases, with 6 bases of the junction left unmatched. Individual cDNA molecules each received unique molecular identifiers attached to them. MiXCR, applied by TCRdb to the 5' RACE reads, yields one record per CDR3 protein. The data show approximately 69,000 distinct CDR3 sequences, with 10% to 15% seen just once and roughly 7% held by the top ten. The study, taken as a whole, reports: Lookups in VDJdb leaned toward anti-spike CD8 responses and missed private and CD4 specificities.

In the case of this clonotype: Its specificity is unknown.

The sequence came from an adult who was a healthcare worker with PCR-confirmed SARS-CoV-2 infection or an uninfected control (not recorded which). The sample comprised whole blood. The chain couples TRBV4-3 to TRBJ2-5; 10 nucleotides match TRBD2. CDR3 region: CASSQDLSGREETQYF. The CDR3 coding sequence is TGCGCCAGCAGCCAAGATCTCAGCGGGAGGGAGGAGACCCAGTACTTC.